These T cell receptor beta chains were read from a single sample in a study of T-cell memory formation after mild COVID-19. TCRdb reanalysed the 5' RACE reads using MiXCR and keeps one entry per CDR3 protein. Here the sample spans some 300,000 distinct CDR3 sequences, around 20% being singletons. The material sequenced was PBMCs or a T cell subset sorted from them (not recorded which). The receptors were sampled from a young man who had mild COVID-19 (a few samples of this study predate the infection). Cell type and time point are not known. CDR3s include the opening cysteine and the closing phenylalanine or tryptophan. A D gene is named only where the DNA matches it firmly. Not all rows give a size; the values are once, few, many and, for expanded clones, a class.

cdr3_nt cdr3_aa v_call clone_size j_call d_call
TGTGCCAGCAGCCTGGCGTCGGACTACGAGCAGTACTTC CASSLASDYEQYF TRBV11-1 few TRBJ2-7 NA
TGTGCCAGCAGGTCACAGGGGGCCGGGGGGCACAATGAAAAACTGTTTTTT CASRSQGAGGHNEKLFF TRBV2 NA TRBJ1-4 TRBD1
TGCGCCAGCAGCCCTCTAGGGGCGAGCACAGATACGCAGTATTTT CASSPLGASTDTQYF TRBV5-1 few TRBJ2-3 NA
TGTGCCAGCAGCCCGAGCCTAGGACTAGCGGGGTACGAGCAGTACTTC CASSPSLGLAGYEQYF TRBV7-8 few TRBJ2-7 TRBD2
TGCGCCAGCAGCTTGACGGAAGAGACCCAGTACTTC CASSLTEETQYF TRBV5-1 few TRBJ2-5 NA
TGTGCCAGCAGCCGAACGAGCGGGTTGCTTACCTACGAGCAGTACTTC CASSRTSGLLTYEQYF TRBV5-6 few TRBJ2-7 NA
TGCAGTGCTAGACCTGGGACGCCGGATAATTCACCCCTCCACTTT CSARPGTPDNSPLHF TRBV20-1 NA TRBJ1-6 NA
TGTGCCTGGGGGACAGAGCTTCGGGTGGACTTC CAWGTELRVDF TRBV30 NA TRBJ2-7 TRBD1
TGTGCCAGCAGCCACCAGGGGGACAAACTTCATGGCTACACCTTC CASSHQGDKLHGYTF TRBV11-1 few TRBJ1-2 TRBD1
TGTGCCAGTTATACGGACTCTAACTATGGCTACACCTTC CASYTDSNYGYTF TRBV18 NA TRBJ1-2 NA
TGTGCCAGCAGCCGGGACAGTACTTCGGAAAACACCATATATTTT CASSRDSTSENTIYF TRBV7-2 few TRBJ1-3 TRBD1
TGTGCCAGCAGCTTAGGGGCAGGCTTCAGGGATACGCAGTATTTT CASSLGAGFRDTQYF TRBV11-2 few TRBJ2-3 NA
TGCGCCAGCAGCCAAGATCCAACCTTGAGGCCCCAGCATTTT CASSQDPTLRPQHF TRBV4-3 few TRBJ1-5 NA
TGTGCCAGCAGCCTCCCCCGCAGGACGGAGACCCAGTACTTC CASSLPRRTETQYF TRBV7-9 NA TRBJ2-5 NA
TGTGCCAGCAGCGACAGCGGTGGCGGCTACACCTTC CASSDSGGGYTF TRBV6-4 few TRBJ1-2 NA
TGCAGCGTTTACCGAGGAAACACCATATATTTT CSVYRGNTIYF TRBV29-1 NA TRBJ1-3 NA
TGTGCCAGCAGCTGGGTAATAACAGGGGGCGCGAATACCGGGGAGCTGTTTTTT CASSWVITGGANTGELFF TRBV6-1 few TRBJ2-2 TRBD1
TGCAGCGTTGAGCCCTCTGGAAACACCATATATTTT CSVEPSGNTIYF TRBV29-1 NA TRBJ1-3 NA
TGTGCCAGCAGAAAAGGGGACGGGGGCGAGAACACTGAAGCTTTCTTT CASRKGDGGENTEAFF TRBV7-2 NA TRBJ1-1 NA
TGCAGTGCAGACAAGCGCACAGATACGCAGTATTTT CSADKRTDTQYF TRBV20-1 NA TRBJ2-3 NA
TGTGCCAGCAGCTTCGGACAGACGGAATCACCCCTCCACTTT CASSFGQTESPLHF TRBV5-4 NA TRBJ1-6 NA
TGTGCCAGCAGGCCCAGGAGGGGTGCGCGAAATGAGCAGTTCTTC CASRPRRGARNEQFF TRBV21-1 NA TRBJ2-1 NA
TGTGCCAGCAGTTACTCGGCGGAGTTATCTGGCTACACCTTC CASSYSAELSGYTF TRBV6-5 few TRBJ1-2 NA
TGTGCCACCAGTGATTTTCACAGGGCTGGGGATACGCAGTATTTT CATSDFHRAGDTQYF TRBV24-1 NA TRBJ2-3 NA
TGCAGTGCTAGAGATCCCCGGACAGGGAGGAACACTGAAGCTTTCTTT CSARDPRTGRNTEAFF TRBV20-1 few TRBJ1-1 TRBD1
TGTGCCAGCAGCTTAGGAGGCGGGCCTTCTAATGAAAAACTGTTTTTT CASSLGGGPSNEKLFF TRBV7-2 NA TRBJ1-4 NA
TGTGCCAGCAGCCCATACACAGAGACCCAGTACTTC CASSPYTETQYF TRBV7-9 NA TRBJ2-5 NA
TGTGCCAGCCGCGGGACAGGGCAATTCGAGACCCAGTACTTC CASRGTGQFETQYF TRBV5-4 NA TRBJ2-5 TRBD1
TGCAGTGCTCTGGGCGCCTCGGCCACAGATACGCAGTATTTT CSALGASATDTQYF TRBV20-1 NA TRBJ2-3 NA
TGTGCCAGCAGTCTGTCTTCGCCGGGACAGGGTTACACTGAAGCTTTCTTT CASSLSSPGQGYTEAFF TRBV27 NA TRBJ1-1 TRBD1
TGTGCCAGCAGCTTGGTAACAGGCAAAAACATTCAGTACTTC CASSLVTGKNIQYF TRBV7-9 many TRBJ2-4 NA
TGCGCCAGCAGCCAAGAGGGGGGGCCTTCGGTAGATACGCAGTATTTT CASSQEGGPSVDTQYF TRBV4-1 few TRBJ2-3 NA
TGTGCCAGCAGCCCCCCGTGGGCAAGACAGTACTTC CASSPPWARQYF TRBV11-2 once TRBJ2-5 NA
TGTGCCAGCAGCGACGAAGGGGGCTACTACAATGAGCAGTTCTTC CASSDEGGYYNEQFF TRBV11-2 NA TRBJ2-1 TRBD1
TGTGCCAGCCGCGGACTAGCACGGACAGATACGCAGTATTTT CASRGLARTDTQYF TRBV5-6 few TRBJ2-3 TRBD2
TGTGCCAGCAGCGACAACAGGGAAGGGCTGTTCTTC CASSDNREGLFF TRBV12-3/TRBV12-4 NA TRBJ2-1 NA
TGCGCCAGCAGCCAATACCCCGGGACAGGGGTCATGAACACTGAAGCTTTCTTT CASSQYPGTGVMNTEAFF TRBV4-1 few TRBJ1-1 TRBD1
TGTGCCAGCAGCTCCCTCTTTGGCAGTGGGTTGTACTTC CASSSLFGSGLYF TRBV7-2 few TRBJ2-7 NA
TGCGCCAGCAGCCCGGACAACCCTTTAGATACGCAGTATTTT CASSPDNPLDTQYF TRBV5-1 few TRBJ2-3 NA
TGTGCCAGCAGCCCCGGCGGGACAGCTTTCTCTGGGGCCAACGTCCTGACTTTC CASSPGGTAFSGANVLTF TRBV12-3/TRBV12-4 NA TRBJ2-6 NA
TGTGCCAGCAGCCCCCCCAGGGTTTATGGCTACACCTTC CASSPPRVYGYTF TRBV7-2 NA TRBJ1-2 NA
TGTGCCAGCAGCGGGACAGAAAACATTCAGTACTTC CASSGTENIQYF TRBV6-2/TRBV6-3 NA TRBJ2-4 TRBD1
TGTGCCAGCAGTGGGACGGCTAGGTTCGAGCAGTACTTC CASSGTARFEQYF TRBV12-3/TRBV12-4 NA TRBJ2-7 NA
TGTGCCAGCAGCTTTGCTAGCTCTGGAAACACCATATATTTT CASSFASSGNTIYF TRBV7-2 NA TRBJ1-3 NA
TGTGCCAGCAGCCGTTTCGGGCCCCAGCATTTT CASSRFGPQHF TRBV28 few TRBJ1-5 NA
TGTGCCAGCAGCTTAGTGGGGCCAAGCTCTGGGGCCAACGTCCTGACTTTC CASSLVGPSSGANVLTF TRBV7-2 once TRBJ2-6 NA